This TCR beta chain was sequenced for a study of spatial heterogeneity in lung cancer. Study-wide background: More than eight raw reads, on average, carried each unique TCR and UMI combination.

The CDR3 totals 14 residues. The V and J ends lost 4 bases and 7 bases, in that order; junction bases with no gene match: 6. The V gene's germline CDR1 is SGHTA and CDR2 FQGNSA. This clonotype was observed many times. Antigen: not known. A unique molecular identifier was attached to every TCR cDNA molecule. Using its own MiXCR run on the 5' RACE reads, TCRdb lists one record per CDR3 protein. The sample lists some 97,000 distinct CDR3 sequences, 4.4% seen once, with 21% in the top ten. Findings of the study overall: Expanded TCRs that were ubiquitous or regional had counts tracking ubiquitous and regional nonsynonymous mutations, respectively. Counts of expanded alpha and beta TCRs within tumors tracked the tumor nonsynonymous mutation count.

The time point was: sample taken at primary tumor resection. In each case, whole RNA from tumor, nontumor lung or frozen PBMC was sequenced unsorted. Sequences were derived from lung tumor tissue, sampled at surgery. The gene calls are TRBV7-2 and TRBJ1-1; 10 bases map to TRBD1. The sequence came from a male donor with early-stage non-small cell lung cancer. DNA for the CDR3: TGTGCCAGCAGCTCAAGACAGGGGGCTGATGAAGCTTTCTTT. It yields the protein CASSSRQGADEAFF. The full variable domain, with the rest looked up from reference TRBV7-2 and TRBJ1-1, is GAGVSQSPSNKVTEKGKDVELRCDPISGHTALYWYRQSLGQGLEFLIYFQGNSAPDKSGLPSDRFSAERTGGSVSTLTIQRTQQEDSAVYLCASSSRQGADEAFFGQGTRLTVV.